Listed below are T cell receptor beta chains from one sample, sequenced in a study of vaccination effects on CD4 cells after COVID-19. Profiling relied on immunoSEQ multiplex PCR, and the TCRdb table lists in-frame clones only, not all of them. The sample holds approximately 21,000 clones; 65% to 80% are singletons and the top ten take roughly 10%. No antigen has been identified for these receptors. The specimen comprised CD4+ T cells from PBMCs cultured with HCoV-NL63 spike peptides, sampled before COVID-19 vaccination. Every receptor here comes from a human donor who received a COVID-19 vaccine. Both conserved end residues are part of each CDR3. The order of the fields is CDR3 DNA, CDR3 protein, V gene, clone size, D gene, J gene. D genes are given only for firm matches. Clone size is shown for a subset of rows, as once, few, many or a class of expanded clone.

cdr3_nt: TGTGCCAGCAGCGCAATGCAGGGCTATGAGCAGTTCTTC; cdr3_aa: CASSAMQGYEQFF; v_call: TRBV7-9; clone_size: NA; d_call: NA; j_call: TRBJ2-1
cdr3_nt: TGTGCCAGCAGCCAAGTATCAGGGTTTTCCACAGATACGCAGTATTTT; cdr3_aa: CASSQVSGFSTDTQYF; v_call: TRBV3-1/TRBV3-2; clone_size: medium-sized; d_call: NA; j_call: TRBJ2-3
cdr3_nt: TGTGCCAGTTTAAAAACGTGGACAGGGGGAAACACCATATATTTT; cdr3_aa: CASLKTWTGGNTIYF; v_call: TRBV6-5; clone_size: NA; d_call: TRBD1; j_call: TRBJ1-3
cdr3_nt: TGCGCCAGCAGCTTCGGAGGGAGCTCCTACAATGAGCAGTTCTTC; cdr3_aa: CASSFGGSSYNEQFF; v_call: TRBV5-1; clone_size: once; d_call: NA; j_call: TRBJ2-1
cdr3_nt: TGTGCCAGCTCGGGAGGGGTTGGAAACACCATATATTTT; cdr3_aa: CASSGGVGNTIYF; v_call: TRBV19; clone_size: few; d_call: NA; j_call: TRBJ1-3
cdr3_nt: TGCGCCAGCGAGCTTGGTTACAGGGAAAGATCTGCGGCCAACGTCCTGACTTTC; cdr3_aa: CASELGYRERSAANVLTF; v_call: TRBV5-1; clone_size: NA; d_call: NA; j_call: TRBJ2-6
cdr3_nt: TGTGCCAGCAGCCCGACTATTGGGCACTCTGGAAACACCATATATTTT; cdr3_aa: CASSPTIGHSGNTIYF; v_call: TRBV5-6; clone_size: NA; d_call: NA; j_call: TRBJ1-3
cdr3_nt: TGCGCCAGCAGCCAAGGTACGGGTAAGGGACAGGGCAATCAGCCCCAGCATTTT; cdr3_aa: CASSQGTGKGQGNQPQHF; v_call: TRBV4-1; clone_size: NA; d_call: TRBD1; j_call: TRBJ1-5
cdr3_nt: TGTGCTAGTGGTTTGGTACTGTCCGGATCGACTAGCGGGAGACTCTCCTACGAGCAGTACTTC; cdr3_aa: CASGLVLSGSTSGRLSYEQYF; v_call: TRBV12-5; clone_size: NA; d_call: TRBD2; j_call: TRBJ2-7
cdr3_nt: TGTGCCAGCAGTGACAACTCAGATACGCAGTATTTT; cdr3_aa: CASSDNSDTQYF; v_call: TRBV2; clone_size: NA; d_call: NA; j_call: TRBJ2-3
cdr3_nt: TGTGCCAGCAGCCGGGACGGGTCGTATGGCTACACCTTC; cdr3_aa: CASSRDGSYGYTF; v_call: TRBV3-1/TRBV3-2; clone_size: once; d_call: NA; j_call: TRBJ1-2
cdr3_nt: TGTGCCAGCAGTTACGGGACAGGGCTCTATGGCTACACCTTC; cdr3_aa: CASSYGTGLYGYTF; v_call: TRBV6-5; clone_size: once; d_call: TRBD1; j_call: TRBJ1-2
cdr3_nt: TGTGCCACCAGCGGGTTCCTCACACCTCCGGGCGAGCAGTACTTC; cdr3_aa: CATSGFLTPPGEQYF; v_call: TRBV15; clone_size: NA; d_call: NA; j_call: TRBJ2-7
cdr3_nt: TGTGCCAGCAGCCAATTAGAGGGTACTGAAGCTTTCTTT; cdr3_aa: CASSQLEGTEAFF; v_call: TRBV16; clone_size: NA; d_call: NA; j_call: TRBJ1-1
cdr3_nt: TGTGCCAGCAGTTTAAAAGGTAGCACTGAAGCTTTCTTT; cdr3_aa: CASSLKGSTEAFF; v_call: TRBV27; clone_size: NA; d_call: NA; j_call: TRBJ1-1
cdr3_nt: TGCAGTGCTAGTGGACGGGGGGTTGGAGATACGCAGTATTTT; cdr3_aa: CSASGRGVGDTQYF; v_call: TRBV20-1; clone_size: once; d_call: TRBD2; j_call: TRBJ2-3
cdr3_nt: TGTGCCAGCAGTTACTGGTCAAGACACACCTACGAGCAGTACTTC; cdr3_aa: CASSYWSRHTYEQYF; v_call: TRBV6-2/TRBV6-3; clone_size: once; d_call: NA; j_call: TRBJ2-7